This passage covers 10 T cell receptor beta chains from one sample sequenced in a study of T cells in Graves' hyperthyroidism and ophthalmopathy. TCR beta CDR3 region amplification was performed from RNA transcripts. TCR CDR3 underwent first-round RT-PCR with the HTBI primer set. Using its own MiXCR run on the multiplex PCR reads, TCRdb lists one record per CDR3 protein. The data contain 550,000 to 650,000 distinct CDR3 sequences, about 15% of them seen just once; the ten biggest clones take up under 7%. The specimen was blood. All receptors come from a woman aged 25 to 45 with Graves' hyperthyroidism that later progressed to Graves' ophthalmopathy.

This clonotype was recorded many times. J is TRBJ1-2 and V is TRBV2, with D possibly being TRBD1 (6 bases). V was clipped by 8 bases and J by 8 bases, with 15 bases between them. This CDR3 region has 12 residues. Germline V gene sequence: CDR1 SNHLY, CDR2 FYNNEI. This CDR3 reads CASALTGSGYTF. CDR3 DNA: TGTGCCAGCGCCCTTACAGGGTCCGGCTACACCTTC.

Many counts were recorded for this clonotype. The V call is TRBV25-1, the J call TRBJ2-5; perhaps TRBD2 as D (6 bases). The V gene lost 2 bases and the J gene lost 1 base, with 14 bases spanning the gap. CDR1 and CDR2 (germline): MGHDK, SYGVNS. CDR3 length equals 16 residues. The CDR3 DNA follows: TGTGCCAGCAGTGAACCTTCGACTAGAACCCAAGAGACCCAGTACTTC. It translates to CASSEPSTRTQETQYF.

At least ten counts were recorded for this clonotype. The chain has TRBV29-1 and TRBJ2-1; 12 positions agree with TRBD2. This CDR3 region has 19 residues. CDR1 SQVTM and CDR2 ANQGSEA come from the germline V gene. V was pared by 4 bases and J by 7 bases, with 20 bases of the junction left unmatched. The CDR3: CSVGSPVTSGSHRGNEQFF. The CDR3 DNA follows: TGCAGCGTTGGAAGTCCCGTGACTAGCGGGAGCCACAGAGGGAATGAGCAGTTCTTC.

This clonotype was detected many times. The chain combines TRBV6-1 with TRBJ2-7, with 8 bases matching TRBD1. The CDR3 has 16 amino acids. V dropped 7 bases and J dropped 5; count of bases not matched to a gene: 16. Germline V gives CDR1 MNHNS, CDR2 SASEGT. This CDR3 reads CASTPSPGTGTDEQYF. The DNA for the CDR3 is TGTGCCAGCACTCCTTCTCCCGGGACAGGAACTGACGAGCAGTACTTC.

This clonotype was recorded a few times. The CDR3 reads CASSLTETGIYGYTF. The DNA of the CDR3 is TGTGCCAGCAGCTTAACCGAGACAGGCATTTATGGCTACACCTTC. V is TRBV7-2 and J is TRBJ1-2, with D possibly matching TRBD1 (6 bases). V was cut by 2 bases and J by 5 bases, with 15 bases left in between. The CDR3 contains 15 residues. Germline assignment: CDR1 SGHTA and CDR2 FQGNSA.

Ten or more counts support this clonotype. The chain combines TRBV11-3 with TRBJ2-2; D unclear. V shed 4 bases and J shed 4 bases, with 13 bases lying between them. Germline V gene lookup returns CDR1 SGHNT and CDR2 YENEEA. CDR3 size: 15 residues. The CDR3 DNA follows: TGTGCCAGCAGCTCCCGGGCCGGCTCCACCGGGGAGCTGTTTTTT. Translating gives CASSSRAGSTGELFF.

The CDR3 is CAWSVSGGSYEQYF. CDR3 sequence (DNA): TGTGCCTGGAGTGTATCTGGGGGTTCCTACGAGCAGTACTTC. V is TRBV30 and J is TRBJ2-7; the D gene could be TRBD1 or TRBD2 (5 bases each). V lost 0 bases and J 1 base, leaving 10 bases between the germline ends. Germline assignment: CDR1 GTSNPN and CDR2 SVGIG (reference sequence). CDR3 length: 14 amino acids.

This clonotype was seen at least ten times. J is TRBJ1-1 and V is TRBV2; D ambiguous. Deletions cut 5 bases from V and 4 bases from J, with 14 bases between. This CDR3 spans 14 amino acids. Germline V lookup: CDR1 SNHLY, CDR2 FYNNEI. For the CDR3, the DNA is TGTGCCAGCAGTCCCTCCGCGGCGGCCACTGAAGCTTTCTTT. Encoded protein: CASSPSAAATEAFF.

In DNA form, the CDR3 reads TGCGCCAGCAGCCAAGATACCAGGGGGGGCAATCAGCCCCAGCATTTT. Translated, it gives CASSQDTRGGNQPQHF. This chain links TRBV4-3 with TRBJ1-5; 7 bases map to TRBD1. Unmatched junction bases numbered 4, after V lost 0 bases and J lost 2 bases. The germline gives CDR1 LGHNA, CDR2 YSLEER. This CDR3 spans 16 amino acids.

This clonotype has a count of ten or more. CDR3 coding DNA: TGTGCCAGCAGCCAAGATCAGCGGGAGGGCAATGAGCAGTTCTTC. Its translation: CASSQDQREGNEQFF. J is TRBJ2-1 and V is TRBV3-1, with TRBD2 matching over 10 bases. In germline, CDR1 is LGHDT, CDR2 YNNKEL (reference sequence). This CDR3 is built from 15 residues. Unmatched junction bases numbered 2, after V lost 0 bases and J lost 6 bases.